Below, one TCR beta chain is given with its context. As yet, its antigen is unknown. The primer mix had 60 Vbeta and 13 Jbeta primers. Assay: immunoSEQ multiplex PCR; the TCRdb copy retains only in-frame clones and omits some. The sample carries about 150,000 clones, approximately 80% recorded once. The data were obtained in a study of cytomegalovirus exposure and HLA in healthy donors. Across the whole study: Most donors, more than 80% of several hundred genotyped, fell in the Caucasian-associated ancestry cluster. Study-wide results and caveats: A prior analysis recorded that most TCR beta V segments were productive about 87% or about 30% of the time.

CDR1 and CDR2 from the germline V gene are SGHRS and YFSETQ. Trimming took 0 bases from V and 3 from J; bases not matched to a gene: 3. This CDR3 comprises 15 residues. The specimen sequenced was PBMCs. The clonotype comes from a man in his thirties or forties in good health and CMV-seropositive. This sequence joins TRBV5-1 and TRBJ2-7, with 10 bases fitting TRBD2. CDR3 region: CASSLVTSGNYEQYF. The CDR3 coding sequence is TGCGCCAGCAGCTTGGTTACTAGCGGGAACTACGAGCAGTACTTC.